This TCR beta chain was sequenced in a study of T cell changes during pregnancy in multiple sclerosis. Only in-frame clones appear in the TCRdb table, and some are missing; sequencing was by immunoSEQ multiplex PCR. The table has some 21,000 clones, roughly 90% seen once. This clone was seen just once. The specimen comprised CD4+ T cells from peripheral blood mononuclear cells, sampled in the third trimester of pregnancy. This receptor was taken from a female donor with multiple sclerosis, enrolled in a pregnancy study.

This CDR3 is CASSFQRGGSTDTQYF. CDR3 coding DNA: TGTGCCAGCAGCTTTCAACGCGGGGGTAGCACAGATACGCAGTATTTT. The V and J genes are TRBV13 and TRBJ2-3; 7 bases align to TRBD2. Germline trimming cut 3 bases from V and 0 bases from J; bases unmatched to any gene: 6. The CDR3 runs 16 residues. Germline CDR1 PRHDT, CDR2 FYEKMQ (reference sequence).